This TCR beta chain was sequenced for a study of OX40 agonist ivuxolimab in advanced cancers. V trimming: 1 base; J trimming: 7 bases; junction bases outside the gene matches: 8. The CDR3 length is 18 residues. Germline-derived CDR1 and CDR2 are SGHTA and FQGNSA. TCRdb's copy holds only in-frame clones and misses some; the assay was immunoSEQ multiplex PCR. The table lists 50,000 to 75,000 clones, approximately 83% of them singletons. Study findings and constraints: Blood T cells, both CD4+ and CD8+, expanded clonally by week 6 at 0.1 to 3.0 mg/kg. Determination of antigen specificity was not performed for the expanded peripheral T cells.

As concerns this clone: The antigen is undetermined.

The sequence derives from an adult with an advanced solid tumor such as melanoma, head and neck, liver or kidney cancer. The gene calls are TRBV7-2 and TRBJ2-1, with 15 bases that match TRBD2. The source was CD4+ or CD8+ T cells sorted from blood, collected in a trial of the OX40 agonist ivuxolimab. CDR3 sequence (DNA): TGTGCCAGCAGCTTAGAGGGGACTAGCGGGAGGCATCGAAATGAGCAGTTCTTC. The encoded protein is CASSLEGTSGRHRNEQFF.